The 10 T cell receptor beta chains below all came from one sample that was sequenced in a study of blood T cell repertoires in COVID-19 (dated by TCRdb to 2018 to 2020). Receptors were amplified or captured by the immunoSEQ multiplex PCR assay. TCRdb obtained this table from immuneACCESS and retained in-frame rearrangements with V and J assigned. These tables miss some clones; where compared with another copy, unresolved V genes account for less than half of the shortfall, and the remainder is unexplained. The sample records about 200,000 clones, 84% of which are singletons. The ten largest clones capture roughly 7% of the sample. The sequenced sample was PBMCs or T cells enriched from blood (not recorded which). These receptors all stem from a middle-aged man who had recovered from COVID-19.

The genes are TRBV13 and TRBJ1-1; D unclear. V lost 3 bases to trimming and J lost 1 base, with 3 bases between them. Germline V gene lookup returns CDR1 PRHDT and CDR2 FYEKMQ (reference sequence). The CDR3 is 12 amino acids. The CDR3 here is CASSFKNTEAFF. The DNA for the CDR3 is TGTGCCAGCAGCTTCAAGAACACTGAAGCTTTCTTT.

This chain links TRBV7-9 with TRBJ1-2, with D possibly being TRBD1 (6 bases). CDR1 is SEHNR, CDR2 FQNEAQ, per germline (reference sequence). V lost 4 bases and J 5 bases, leaving 20 bases between the germline ends. The CDR3 length is 16 residues. CDR3 in amino acids: CASSSIQGRVPYGYTF. In nucleotides, the CDR3 is TGTGCCAGCAGCTCGATACAGGGTAGAGTTCCGTATGGCTACACCTTC.

J is TRBJ1-4 and V is TRBV4-2; a weak D match, TRBD1 (5 bases). From germline, CDR1 is LGHNA and CDR2 YNFKEQ. V was trimmed by 1 base and J by 7 bases, leaving 10 bases between them. CDR3 length equals 14 residues. This chain's CDR3 is CASSQAQGSEKLFF. Here the CDR3 DNA reads TGTGCCAGCAGCCAAGCGCAGGGAAGTGAAAAACTGTTTTTT.

The chain recombines TRBV4-2 with TRBJ1-3; no definite D call. The V gene's germline CDR1 is LGHNA and CDR2 YNFKEQ. The ends were cut back, 0 bases at V and 0 bases at J, with 9 bases in the middle. CDR3 length: 16 amino acids. DNA of the CDR3: TGTGCCAGCAGCCAAGAAGATTACAGCTCTGGAAACACCATATATTTT. It specifies CASSQEDYSSGNTIYF.

The rearrangement joins TRBV27 to TRBJ1-6; D is ambiguous. The CDR3 contains 14 residues. Between the trimmed V and J ends, which lost 3 bases and 5 bases, there was a span of 8 bases. Per germline, CDR1 MNHEY and CDR2 SMNVEV (reference sequence). This chain's CDR3 is CASSFGQNNSPLHF. DNA of the CDR3: TGTGCCAGCAGTTTTGGGCAGAATAATTCACCCCTCCACTTT.

This rearrangement joins TRBV4-2 to TRBJ2-2; D is unresolved. The CDR3 length is 13 residues. Germline values: CDR1 LGHNA, CDR2 YNFKEQ. V gave up 6 bases and J gave up 6 bases, with 11 bases separating them. CDR3 residues: CASSSPVSGELFF. The CDR3 nucleotides are TGTGCCAGCAGTTCCCCGGTTTCCGGGGAGCTGTTTTTT.

This rearrangement joins TRBV6-5 to TRBJ1-2, with 10 positions matching TRBD1. The germline CDR1 and CDR2 sequences are MNHEY and SVGAGI. The trim removed 2 bases at V and 6 bases at J, leaving 6 bases unmatched. This CDR3 spans 15 amino acids. The CDR3 coding sequence is TGTGCCAGCAGTTACGCGACAGGGGGCGCCCATGGCTACACCTTC. Its translation: CASSYATGGAHGYTF.

The genes are TRBV6-1 and TRBJ1-2; 9 nucleotides line up with TRBD1. V trimming: 2 bases; J trimming: 8 bases; junction bases outside the gene matches: 3. The germline V gene has CDR1 MNHNS and CDR2 SASEGT. The CDR3 totals 13 residues. The CDR3 DNA sequence: TGTGCCAGCAGTGAAACAGGGGGCCGGGGCTACACCTTC. Translation: CASSETGGRGYTF.

The chain joins TRBV7-9 to TRBJ1-2; no firm D call. The CDR3 length is 13 residues. Germline V gives CDR1 SEHNR, CDR2 FQNEAQ (reference sequence). Between the trimmed V and J ends, which lost 0 bases and 6 bases, there was a span of 8 bases. The CDR3 DNA follows: TGTGCCAGCAGCTTAGCGAGGGTAGATGGCTACACCTTC. This codes for CASSLARVDGYTF.

The rearrangement joins TRBV2 to TRBJ1-5, with D possibly TRBD1 on 5 matching bases. Germline CDR1 and CDR2: SNHLY and FYNNEI. V was cut by 6 bases and J by 6 bases, with 12 bases left in between. The CDR3 runs to 13 residues. The CDR3 region is CASSSGQGQPQHF. CDR3 bases: TGTGCCAGCAGCTCTGGGCAGGGTCAGCCCCAGCATTTT.